The 14 T cell receptor beta chains below were found in one sample sequenced in a study of vaccination effects on CD4 cells after COVID-19 (dated by TCRdb to the early 2020s). To identify antigen-specific CD4+ T cell clonotypes by their expansion, the ViraFEST assay first stimulated PBMC with viral peptide pools and then applied TCR sequencing. After less than 13 days of culture, CD4+ T cells were isolated with the EasySep CD4+ T cell isolation kit. Library creation used the immunoSEQ multiplex PCR assay. In TCRdb, the immuneACCESS table is reduced to in-frame sequences with V and J assigned. These tables do not hold every clone; where another copy was compared, an unresolved V gene accounts for under half, and the others remain unexplained. Within this sample are 45,000 to 65,000 clones, with 65% to 90% of them counted one time only. The ten largest clones add up to about 2.6% of the sample. Which antigens these TCRs recognize remains unknown.

The starting material was CD4+ T cells from PBMCs cultured with HCoV-229E spike peptides, obtained before COVID-19 vaccination. This specimen's cell subset or site label, per the study, means: HCoV-229E spike overlapping peptide pool stimulation. The receptors here all came from a human donor who received a COVID-19 vaccine.

The genes are TRBV9 and TRBJ2-2, with 7 bases matching TRBD1. This CDR3 is built from 14 residues. Germline CDR1 is SGDLS and CDR2 is YYNGEE. V gave up 5 bases and J gave up 3 bases; unmatched junction bases: 4. Written as DNA, the CDR3 is TGTGCCAGCAGGTCTACAGGGGACACCGGGGAGCTGTTTTTT. It codes for CASRSTGDTGELFF.

This clone appeared a single time. This chain links TRBV27 with TRBJ1-6, with D unresolved. Germline assignment: CDR1 MNHEY and CDR2 SMNVEV (reference sequence). Trimming shortened V by 4 bases and J by 9 bases, and 7 bases separated the two germline ends. CDR3 size: 12 residues. CDR3 sequence (DNA): TGTGCCAGCAGTTACGTCGGTTCACCCCTCCACTTT. The encoded protein is CASSYVGSPLHF.

J is TRBJ1-2 and V is TRBV7-2; D unresolved. The germline V and J ends were trimmed by 5 bases and 2 bases, with 12 bases remaining between them. Germline values: CDR1 SGHTA, CDR2 FQGNSA. The CDR3 sequence is 14 residues long. CDR3 region: CASSQRTGNYGYTF. CDR3 DNA: TGTGCCAGCAGCCAGCGGACGGGAAACTATGGCTACACCTTC.

V is TRBV7-2 and J is TRBJ2-1; the match to TRBD2 covers 7 bases. The V segment lost 8 bases and the J segment 1 base; nucleotides outside the gene matches: 5. The CDR3 extends over 14 amino acids. CDR1 is SGHTA and CDR2 is FQGNSA in the germline V gene. The CDR3 reads CASQLAVSYNEQFF. CDR3 in DNA: TGTGCCAGCCAGCTAGCGGTTTCCTACAATGAGCAGTTCTTC.

The chain joins TRBV19 to TRBJ2-7, with 8 bases aligning to TRBD2. This CDR3 spans 13 amino acids. Per germline, CDR1 LNHDA and CDR2 SQIVND (reference sequence). The V and J ends lost 6 bases and 1 base, in that order; junction bases with no gene match: 2. The CDR3 bases are TGTGCCAGTAGCCGGGGGGGGTCCTACGAGCAGTACGTC. Its translation is CASSRGGSYEQYV.

This clone appeared a single time. The chain recombines TRBV4-1 with TRBJ1-4, with 8 bases matching TRBD1. Germline assignment: CDR1 MGHRA and CDR2 YSYEKL. V lost 4 bases, J lost 10 bases, and 14 bases stayed unmatched. This CDR3 has 16 amino acids. The CDR3 region is CASSPYSGQDLAKLFF. In nucleotides, the CDR3 is TGCGCCAGCAGCCCGTACTCGGGACAGGATTTAGCAAAACTGTTTTTT.

The chain uses TRBV21-1 and TRBJ1-5; no DNA check was done on the table's D call, TRBD1. TRBV21-1 is noted as a pseudogene. CDR3 length: 15 residues. In DNA, the CDR3 is TGTGCCAGCAGCAAAGCGCGGACAGGGAATCAGCCCCAGCATTTT. Protein: CASSKARTGNQPQHF.

The rearrangement joins TRBV7-9 to TRBJ2-1, with 13 bases aligning to TRBD2. The V gene's germline CDR1 is SEHNR and CDR2 FQNEAQ (reference sequence). The CDR3 consists of 18 residues. The junction had 9 bases not matched to a gene; V was cut back by 1 base and J by 6 bases. The CDR3 coding sequence is TGTGCCAGCAGCTTAGGGACCCAACTAGCGGGGGGGGTCAATGAGCAGTTCTTC. Its protein is CASSLGTQLAGGVNEQFF.

This chain connects TRBV30 to TRBJ2-5; D is ambiguous. This CDR3 has 12 amino acids. V was clipped by 2 bases and J by 5 bases, with 9 bases between them. Looked up from germline, CDR1 is GTSNPN and CDR2 is SVGIG (reference sequence). CDR3 sequence reads: CAWSPNRETQYF. The CDR3 DNA is TGTGCCTGGAGTCCCAACCGGGAGACCCAGTACTTC.

The gene calls are TRBV21-1 and TRBJ2-1; whether TRBD2, the table's D call, matches the DNA was not checked. TRBV21-1 is a recognized pseudogene. The length of the CDR3 is 12 residues. This chain's CDR3 is CASTKGGSEQFF. The CDR3 DNA is TGTGCCAGCACCAAAGGCGGGTCAGAGCAGTTCTTC.

CDR3 DNA: TGTGCCACCAGTGCGCACAGGGATTGGGGCAATGAGCAGTTCTTC. It is translated as CATSAHRDWGNEQFF. The chain is built from TRBV24-1 and TRBJ2-1; weak D call: TRBD1 (6 bases). Trimming removed 5 bases from V and 6 bases from J, with 16 bases in between. The CDR3 has 15 amino acids. Looked up from germline, CDR1 is KGHDR and CDR2 is SFDVKD.

J is TRBJ2-3 and V is TRBV6-2 or TRBV6-3; D ambiguous. With 0 bases removed from V and 1 base from J, the gap between germline ends came to 5 bases. Germline assignment: CDR1 MNHEY and CDR2 SVGEGT. This CDR3 spans 14 amino acids. The CDR3 spells CASSYSSRTDTQYF. The CDR3 nucleotides read TGTGCCAGCAGTTACTCGTCGCGCACAGATACGCAGTATTTT.

The chain links TRBV6-5 to TRBJ1-6; TRBD1 might be the D (6 bases). Germline V gene data show CDR1 as MNHEY and CDR2 as SVGAGI. The V end was cut by 11 bases, the J end by 3 bases, with 14 bases between. This CDR3 is built from 14 residues. Here the CDR3 DNA reads TGTGCCTCCGGAGCAGGGGACTATAATTCACCCCTCCACTTT. Amino acid sequence: CASGAGDYNSPLHF.

The genes are TRBV19 and TRBJ2-3, with a weak D call TRBD2 (6 bases). This CDR3 comprises 16 residues. Germline CDR1 and CDR2: LNHDA and SQIVND (reference sequence). Trimming cost V 6 bases and J 1 base, with 17 bases left between them. CDR3 bases: TGTGCCAGTAGGCCACGGGGGTGGGATGGCACAGATACGCAGTATTTT. Its translation: CASRPRGWDGTDTQYF.